A selection of T cell receptor beta chains follows, all from one sample in a study of cytomegalovirus exposure and HLA in healthy donors. Sequenced by immunoSEQ multiplex PCR; TCRdb stores in-frame clones only, minus some. The sample lists some 130,000 clones; around three quarters were seen once. Sequencing was carried out using PBMCs. All receptors come from a young man in good health and CMV-seronegative. CDR3s include the opening cysteine and the closing phenylalanine or tryptophan. D genes are given only for firm matches. Clone size is shown for a subset of rows, as once, few, many or a class of expanded clone.

v_call,d_call,clone_size,j_call,cdr3_nt,cdr3_aa
TRBV6-5,TRBD1,-,TRBJ2-7,TGTGCCAGCAGTTACGGAGACAGGGGATCCTACGAGCAGTACTTC,CASSYGDRGSYEQYF
TRBV5-1,TRBD2,-,TRBJ2-3,TGCGCCAGCAGAGAAGGGTTGACTAGCGGGGAAGATACGCAGTATTTT,CASREGLTSGEDTQYF
TRBV7-9,TRBD1,-,TRBJ1-5,TGTGCCAGCAGCTTTCCACAGGGGGTCCAGCATTTT,CASSFPQGVQHF
TRBV6-5,-,-,TRBJ1-3,TGTGCCAGCAGTCCCCACGGCTCTGGAAACACCATATATTTT,CASSPHGSGNTIYF
TRBV11-2,TRBD2,-,TRBJ2-7,TGTGCCAGCAGCCCCGGACTAGCGGTCTACGAGCAGTACTTC,CASSPGLAVYEQYF
TRBV30,-,-,TRBJ1-1,TGTGCCTGGATATTATCAGGCGTCACTGAAGCTTTCTTT,CAWILSGVTEAFF
TRBV25-1,-,-,TRBJ1-1,TGTGCCAGCAGTACGTTACAGGGAGGGAGTGAAGCTTTCTTT,CASSTLQGGSEAFF
TRBV30,TRBD1,-,TRBJ1-5,TGTGCCTGGAGTTTTCGATCGGGACAGTCAAATCAGCCCCAGCATTTT,CAWSFRSGQSNQPQHF
TRBV9,TRBD2,-,TRBJ2-1,TGTGCCAGCACCACTAGCGGCAGCTCCTACAATGAGCAGTTCTTC,CASTTSGSSYNEQFF
TRBV21-1,-,-,TRBJ2-5,TGTGCCAGCAGGGAGGGGAGGCTAGCGGGAGTGCGGCAAGAGACCCAGTACTTC,CASREGRLAGVRQETQYF
TRBV18,TRBD1,once,TRBJ2-2,TGTGCCAGCTCAAATCTACAGGGGGCGAACACCGGGGAGCTGTTTTTT,CASSNLQGANTGELFF
TRBV6-5,TRBD1,few,TRBJ2-2,TGTGCCAGCAGTCGGACAGGGGGCCGGACCGGGGAGCTGTTTTTT,CASSRTGGRTGELFF
TRBV5-1,-,-,TRBJ2-3,TGCGCCAGCAGCCCTGGAGGGAGTAGCACAGATACGCAGTATTTT,CASSPGGSSTDTQYF
TRBV6-4,TRBD1,-,TRBJ1-1,TGTGCCAGCAGTGAAGGCACAGGGGCGAGTACTGAAGCTTTCTTT,CASSEGTGASTEAFF
TRBV6-1,TRBD1,-,TRBJ1-1,TGTGCCAGCAGTGGAGGACAGGGTGCCGTGAACACTGAAGCTTTCTTT,CASSGGQGAVNTEAFF
TRBV29-1,-,once,TRBJ2-7,TGCAGCGTTATGAGGACAGCAGAAGGCTACGAGCAGTACTTC,CSVMRTAEGYEQYF
TRBV19,-,-,TRBJ1-1,TGTGCCAGTATAAGGGGAAGGGGCAACACTGAAGCTTTCTTT,CASIRGRGNTEAFF
TRBV4-1,TRBD1,once,TRBJ2-7,TGCGCCAGCAGCCAACCGAAGCCGGGACAGGGCTCATCCTACGAGCAGTACTTC,CASSQPKPGQGSSYEQYF
TRBV5-8,-,-,TRBJ2-6,TGTGCCAGCAGCAGAACCGGGACTCCCTACTCTGGGGCCAACGTCCTGACTTTC,CASSRTGTPYSGANVLTF
TRBV7-2,-,many,TRBJ2-7,TGTGCCAGCAGCCTGGGTAGCTTGGAATACGAGCAGTACTTC,CASSLGSLEYEQYF
TRBV2,-,-,TRBJ2-2,TGTGCCAGCACCAGGGAGAACACCGGGGAGCTGTTTTTT,CASTRENTGELFF
TRBV6-1,TRBD2,-,TRBJ2-1,TGTGCCAGCAGTGCGTCTAGCGGCTACAATGAGCAGTTCTTC,CASSASSGYNEQFF
TRBV25-1,-,-,TRBJ1-1,TGTGCCAGTCGGACGGGAAACACTGAAGCTTTCTTT,CASRTGNTEAFF
TRBV7-8,TRBD2,-,TRBJ2-5,TGTGCCAGCAACCGGGCGCGGGGGGCTTATGCGGCCCAGTACTTC,CASNRARGAYAAQYF
TRBV19,TRBD1,-,TRBJ2-1,TGTGCCAGCCGGGACAGGGGTTTCAATGAGCAGTTCTTC,CASRDRGFNEQFF
TRBV4-3,-,few,TRBJ1-1,TGCGCCAGCAGCCAAGATCGCGCAGGGTCCATGAACACTGAAGCTTTCTTT,CASSQDRAGSMNTEAFF
TRBV18,-,-,TRBJ1-4,TGTGCCAGCTCACCGAACCGGGTGCGGGGCGATGCTGAAAAACTGTTTTTT,CASSPNRVRGDAEKLFF
TRBV19,-,-,TRBJ1-3,TGTGCCAGTACCCGCAGGGATGGAAACACCATATATTTT,CASTRRDGNTIYF
TRBV5-4,TRBD2,-,TRBJ2-3,TGTGCCAGCAGCTTTCGGGGGGGCCGGGAGTATTTT,CASSFRGGREYF
TRBV27,-,-,TRBJ1-6,TGTGCCAGCAGTTTAATCCCGGGACTCTATAATTCACCCCTCCACTTT,CASSLIPGLYNSPLHF
TRBV11-2,-,-,TRBJ2-7,TGTGCCAGCAGCCCCCCGGGTACCTACGAGCAGTACTTC,CASSPPGTYEQYF
TRBV5-1,-,-,TRBJ2-2,TGCGCCAGCAGCTACCACGACAGGACCTACACCGGGGAGCTGTTTTTT,CASSYHDRTYTGELFF
TRBV5-1,-,few,TRBJ2-2,TGCGCCAGCAGCTTGCGTCTAGCAGATCGTGGCGGGGAGCTGTTTTTT,CASSLRLADRGGELFF
TRBV7-3,TRBD2,-,TRBJ2-1,TGTGCCAGCAGCGTCGGGAGGGCCGTTGGGGATGAGCAGTTCTTC,CASSVGRAVGDEQFF
TRBV18,TRBD2,once,TRBJ2-3,TGTGCCAGCTCACCACTCCGGACTAGCGGAAACACAGATACGCAGTATTTT,CASSPLRTSGNTDTQYF
TRBV7-3,-,-,TRBJ2-1,TGTGCCAGCAGCTTCCTCGGTAATGAGCAGTTCTTC,CASSFLGNEQFF
TRBV9,TRBD2,-,TRBJ2-7,TGTGCCAGCAGCGTAGAGACGACTAGCGGCTACGAGCAGTACTTC,CASSVETTSGYEQYF
TRBV4-2,TRBD1,-,TRBJ2-2,TGTGCCAGCAGCCAATATGTAACAGGGGGTACCACCGGGGAGCTGTTTTTT,CASSQYVTGGTTGELFF
TRBV30,-,-,TRBJ2-7,TGTGCCTGGAGCGGAGCCTACGAGCAGTACTTC,CAWSGAYEQYF
TRBV19,TRBD2,-,TRBJ2-1,TGTGCCAGTAGTTGGGCGGGAGGAGAGAATGAGCAGTTCTTC,CASSWAGGENEQFF
TRBV7-2,TRBD1,-,TRBJ1-5,TGTGCCAGCAGCCACGGACAGGCCTTCAATCAGCCCCAGCATTTT,CASSHGQAFNQPQHF
TRBV2,TRBD2,-,TRBJ2-3,TGTGCCAGCAGTGACGGGAGACTAGCGGGAGGGCCGGGCACAGATACGCAGTATTTT,CASSDGRLAGGPGTDTQYF
TRBV27,-,-,TRBJ1-1,TGTGCCAGCAGTTCAGTGACAGGAGTGGGGAACACTGAAGCTTTCTTT,CASSSVTGVGNTEAFF
TRBV7-9,-,-,TRBJ1-1,TGTGCCAGCAGCTTTACGGAGGAGGGTCGAGCTTTCTTT,CASSFTEEGRAFF
TRBV30,TRBD1,-,TRBJ2-1,TGTGCCTGGAGTGCCGACAGGGACGAGCAGTTCTTC,CAWSADRDEQFF
TRBV27,TRBD2,once,TRBJ2-1,TGTGCCAGCAGTGACCCGTGGGCTAGCGGGGGAACAACAACCAACAATGAGCAGTTCTTC,CASSDPWASGGTTTNNEQFF
TRBV5-4,-,few,TRBJ1-3,TGTGCCAGCAGCTTGGCTGGGGCGCAGAACACCATATATTTT,CASSLAGAQNTIYF
TRBV5-4,-,-,TRBJ1-2,TGTGCCAGCAGCTTGGGTACAGGGCTTAACTATGGCTACACCTTC,CASSLGTGLNYGYTF
TRBV7-8,TRBD2,-,TRBJ2-1,TGTGCCAGCAGACGTACGCTAGCGGAGCCTTACAATGAGCAGTTCTTC,CASRRTLAEPYNEQFF
TRBV5-4,TRBD1,-,TRBJ1-1,TGTGCCAGCAGCTTACCTACAGGGGACACTGAAGCTTTCTTT,CASSLPTGDTEAFF